This T cell receptor beta chain derives from a study of shared clonotypes between healthy human individuals. Findings and limits, study-wide: Researchers sampled blood only, noting tissue repertoires likely differ. Researchers found naive subsets generally carried larger estimated richness than memory subsets.

Germline V CDR1 and CDR2: SGHNT, YYREEE (reference sequence). V lost 1 base, J lost 2 bases, and 9 bases lay in between. The CDR3 runs to 14 residues. Several immunoSEQ 96-well plates shared each subset's DNA, each plate a replicate. Using immunoSEQ multiplex PCR, the repertoire was profiled, and TCRdb retains in-frame clones only, with some absent. Of 950,000 to 1,100,000 clones detected, around 74% appear once; the ten largest clones hold 1.4%. In the case of this clone: Its antigen remains unidentified.

The investigators split CD4+ cells into a CD45RA+ naive subset and a CD45RA-negative memory subset. The rearrangement links TRBV5-4 to TRBJ1-2, with unresolved D. Input material: memory CD4+ T cells sorted from blood. As for subset: CD45RA-negative fraction. This sequence was found in a man aged 18 to 30 in good health. The CDR3 DNA follows: TGTGCCAGCAGCTTGCAGCAGCAAAACTATGGCTACACCTTC. It codes for CASSLQQQNYGYTF.